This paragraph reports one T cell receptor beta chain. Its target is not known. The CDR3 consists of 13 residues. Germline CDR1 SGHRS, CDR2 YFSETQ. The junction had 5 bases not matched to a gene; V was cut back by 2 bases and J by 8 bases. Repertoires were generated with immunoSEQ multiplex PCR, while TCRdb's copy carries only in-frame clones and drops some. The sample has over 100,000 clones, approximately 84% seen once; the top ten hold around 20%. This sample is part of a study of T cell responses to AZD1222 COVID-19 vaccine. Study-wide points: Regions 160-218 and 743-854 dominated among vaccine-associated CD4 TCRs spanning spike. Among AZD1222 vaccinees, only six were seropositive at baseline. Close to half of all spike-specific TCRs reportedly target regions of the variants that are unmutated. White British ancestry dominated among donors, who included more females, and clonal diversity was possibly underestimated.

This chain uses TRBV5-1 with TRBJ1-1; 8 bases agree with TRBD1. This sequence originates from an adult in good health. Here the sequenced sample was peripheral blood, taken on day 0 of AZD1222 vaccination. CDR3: CASSFGQGREAFF. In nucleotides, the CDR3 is TGCGCCAGCAGCTTCGGACAGGGTAGGGAAGCTTTCTTT.